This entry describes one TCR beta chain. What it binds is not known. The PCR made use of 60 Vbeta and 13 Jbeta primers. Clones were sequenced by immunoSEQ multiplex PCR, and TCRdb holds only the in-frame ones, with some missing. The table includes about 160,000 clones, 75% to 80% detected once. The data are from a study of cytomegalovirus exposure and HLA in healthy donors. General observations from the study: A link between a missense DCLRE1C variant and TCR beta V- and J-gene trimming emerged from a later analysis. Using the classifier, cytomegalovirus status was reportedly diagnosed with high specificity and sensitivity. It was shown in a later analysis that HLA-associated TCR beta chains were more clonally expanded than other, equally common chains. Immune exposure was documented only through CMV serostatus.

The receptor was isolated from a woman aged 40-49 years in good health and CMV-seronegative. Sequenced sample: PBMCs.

CDR3 protein: CASSDPSAGGFQETQYF. In DNA form, the CDR3 reads TGTGCCAGCAGCGACCCCTCCGCGGGGGGTTTCCAAGAGACCCAGTACTTC. The genes are TRBV5-6 and TRBJ2-5; TRBD2 matches at 8 bases. Germline V gene sequence: CDR1 SGHDT, CDR2 YYEEEE. V lost 4 bases and J lost 1; bases outside the gene matches: 12. CDR3 length equals 17 residues.